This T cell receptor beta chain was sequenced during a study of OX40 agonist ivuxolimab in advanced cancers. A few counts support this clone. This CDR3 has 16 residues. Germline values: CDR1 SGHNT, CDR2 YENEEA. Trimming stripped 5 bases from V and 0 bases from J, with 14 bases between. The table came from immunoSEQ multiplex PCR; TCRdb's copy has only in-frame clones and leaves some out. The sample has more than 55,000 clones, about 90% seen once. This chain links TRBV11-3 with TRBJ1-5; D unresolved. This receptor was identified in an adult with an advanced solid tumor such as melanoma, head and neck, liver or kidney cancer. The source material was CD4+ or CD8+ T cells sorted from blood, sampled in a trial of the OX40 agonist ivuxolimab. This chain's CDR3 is CASSTLLGDSNQPQHF. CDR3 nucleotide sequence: TGTGCCAGCAGCACCCTATTAGGAGATAGCAATCAGCCCCAGCATTTT.